One sample yielded the 21 T cell receptor beta chains listed below, sequenced in a study of T-cell reconstitution after alpha-beta-depleted transplantation in children. Preparing the TCRbeta library involved the use of unique molecular identifiers. TCRdb fed the PCR reads into MiXCR, producing one record per CDR3 protein. The sample shows 250,000 to 300,000 distinct CDR3 sequences, 10% of them seen only once. Material: PBMCs, obtained before TCRalphabeta/CD19-depleted stem cell transplant. All receptors come from a boy under two years old with acute myeloid leukemia, due to receive a stem cell transplant.

This clonotype was found many times. The chain recombines TRBV24-1 with TRBJ2-3; TRBD1 agrees at 9 bases. There are 16 residues in the CDR3. Trimming at V came to 4 bases and at J to 4 bases, leaving 8 bases not matched to a gene. Per the germline V gene, CDR1 is KGHDR and CDR2 is SFDVKD. CDR3 residues: CATSDPGTGLPDTQYF. For the CDR3, the DNA is TGTGCCACCAGTGACCCCGGGACAGGGCTCCCAGATACGCAGTATTTT.

This clonotype was picked up many times. The chain uses TRBV5-1 and TRBJ2-7, with TRBD1 as a possible D gene (5 bases). This CDR3 region has 16 residues. V was clipped by 0 bases and J by 2 bases, with 15 bases between them. Germline CDR1 is SGHRS and CDR2 is YFSETQ. As DNA, the CDR3 is TGCGCCAGCAGCTTGGCCCTACCGATGACAGCCTACGAGCAGTACTTC. Translated: CASSLALPMTAYEQYF.

The CDR3 DNA reads TGTGCCAGCAGCTTAGAGGCACAGGGAATGACTTTCTTT. This sequence encodes CASSLEAQGMTFF. The gene calls are TRBV11-2 and TRBJ1-1, with a possible D match to TRBD1 (6 bases). Germline CDR1 SGHAT, CDR2 FQNNGV. The CDR3 has 13 residues. Trimming removed 0 bases at V and 12 bases at J, with 14 bases between.

This clonotype was detected ten times or more. V and J are TRBV20-1 and TRBJ2-5; no clear D gene. The germline V gene has CDR1 DFQATT and CDR2 SNEGSKA (reference sequence). The length of the CDR3 is 11 residues. V was clipped by 6 bases and J by 2 bases, with 7 bases between them. For the CDR3, the DNA is TGCAGTGCCCGGTCGCAAGAGACCCAGTACTTC. Amino acids: CSARSQETQYF.

This clonotype has a handful of counts. The gene calls are TRBV30 and TRBJ1-5; D gene ambiguous. There are 13 residues in the CDR3. V lost 3 bases, J lost 5 bases, and 11 bases lay in between. Germline V gives CDR1 GTSNPN, CDR2 SVGIG (reference sequence). Here the CDR3 reads CAWRTGRDQPQHF. For the CDR3, the DNA is TGTGCCTGGAGGACCGGACGGGATCAGCCCCAGCATTTT.

This clonotype was found many times. The chain recombines TRBV5-1 with TRBJ2-3; 9 bases are shared with TRBD2. The germline V gene has CDR1 SGHRS and CDR2 YFSETQ. This CDR3 spans 16 amino acids. Trimming removed 0 bases from V and 4 bases from J; junction bases left unmatched: 6. This chain's CDR3 is CASSLAGLAYPDTQYF. The CDR3 DNA sequence: TGCGCCAGCAGCTTGGCCGGACTAGCGTATCCAGATACGCAGTATTTT.

This clonotype was seen many times. The CDR3 region is CASSVSRGLAGGQNTGELFF. The CDR3 DNA follows: TGTGCCAGCAGCGTAAGCAGGGGATTAGCGGGGGGGCAGAACACCGGGGAGCTGTTTTTT. The chain carries TRBV9 and TRBJ2-2; 11 bases line up with TRBD2. J gave up 1 base and V 1 base, and 12 bases lay outside the gene matches. The CDR3 is made up of 20 amino acids. CDR1 is SGDLS, CDR2 YYNGEE, per germline.

The table lists this clonotype with a few counts. This chain joins TRBV20-1 and TRBJ2-7, with D possibly TRBD2 on 5 matching bases. Germline V CDR1 and CDR2: DFQATT, SNEGSKA (reference sequence). The CDR3 is made up of 14 amino acids. Trimming removed 0 bases from V and 0 bases from J, with 9 bases in between. DNA of the CDR3: TGCAGTGCTAGAGATAGTCGGGGCTCCTACGAGCAGTACTTC. This gives the protein CSARDSRGSYEQYF.

This clonotype was seen many times. The chain uses TRBV10-3 and TRBJ2-7, with 9 bases matching TRBD1. The germline gives CDR1 ENHRY, CDR2 SYGVKD. This CDR3 is 16 amino acids long. Trimming at V came to 3 bases and at J to 3 bases, leaving 9 bases not matched to a gene. DNA of the CDR3: TGTGCCATCAGTGATTCCGGGACAGGGAGCTACTACGAGCAGTACTTC. Translated: CAISDSGTGSYYEQYF.

This clonotype was counted many times. This chain joins TRBV15 and TRBJ2-7; 11 nucleotides line up with TRBD1. The CDR3 covers 14 residues. Unmatched junction bases numbered 5, after V lost 5 bases and J lost 5 bases. Germline CDR1 reads LNHNV; CDR2 reads YYDKDF (reference sequence). CDR3 nucleotides: TGTGCCACCAGCTTCGGGACAGGGGGTAACGAGCAGTACTTC. Translating gives CATSFGTGGNEQYF.

This clonotype was detected only a few times. The CDR3 DNA follows: TGTGCCAGCAGTTCCCACAGGGGGAACAATGAGCAGTTCTTC. Translation gives CASSSHRGNNEQFF. The rearrangement joins TRBV12-3 or TRBV12-4 to TRBJ2-1; 8 bases are a match to TRBD1. J was trimmed by 5 bases and V by 4 bases; bases with no gene match: 4. This CDR3 is built from 14 residues.

This clonotype showed up many times. The chain combines TRBV7-2 with TRBJ2-4; no reliable D call. The CDR3 covers 15 residues. V was trimmed by 5 bases and J by 0 bases, leaving 11 bases between them. Per germline, CDR1 SGHTA and CDR2 FQGNSA. The CDR3 is CASSRPALAKNIQYF. The CDR3 bases are TGTGCCAGCAGCCGTCCTGCCCTAGCCAAAAACATTCAGTACTTC.

This clonotype showed up many times. The rearrangement joins TRBV7-9 to TRBJ1-5, with TRBD1 matching 7 bases. V dropped 5 bases and J dropped 2; count of bases not matched to a gene: 6. The CDR3 runs to 15 residues. CDR1 and CDR2 from the germline V gene are SEHNR and FQNEAQ (reference sequence). The CDR3 loop reads CASSVTGTGNQPQHF. The CDR3, as DNA: TGTGCCAGCAGCGTAACCGGGACAGGCAATCAGCCCCAGCATTTT.

This clonotype occurred many times. The rearrangement joins TRBV28 to TRBJ2-5; 7 bases line up with TRBD1. CDR1 is MDHEN and CDR2 is SYDVKM in the germline V gene. This CDR3 is built from 14 residues. V shed 4 bases, J shed 5 bases, and the junction held 7 bases outside the gene matches. The CDR3 here is CASSWFDRDETQYF. The CDR3 DNA sequence: TGTGCCAGCAGTTGGTTCGACAGGGATGAGACCCAGTACTTC.

This chain uses TRBV27 with TRBJ1-4, with 8 bases identical to TRBD1. Germline V CDR1 and CDR2: MNHEY, SMNVEV (reference sequence). The CDR3 spans 15 residues. Trimming removed 5 bases from V and 5 bases from J; junction bases left unmatched: 7. The CDR3 DNA follows: TGTGCCAGCAGTCCTACAGGGGGGGAGAATGAAAAACTGTTTTTT. Residues: CASSPTGGENEKLFF.

This clonotype was detected ten times or more. This chain uses TRBV2 with TRBJ2-2; tentatively, D is TRBD1 (7 bases). The CDR3 is 15 residues long. Germline assignment: CDR1 SNHLY and CDR2 FYNNEI. V was clipped by 10 bases and J by 4 bases, with 19 bases between them. The CDR3 region has the DNA TGTGCCATCACCGCACGACAGGGAGGCACCGGGGAGCTGTTTTTT. Its protein is CAITARQGGTGELFF.

This clonotype has ten or more counts. The chain couples TRBV29-1 to TRBJ2-7; 7 bases fit TRBD1. Germline V gene sequence: CDR1 SQVTM, CDR2 ANQGSEA. The trim removed 7 bases at V and 3 bases at J, leaving 12 bases unmatched. The CDR3 consists of 14 residues. CDR3 loop: CSAKSGGAIYEQYF. The CDR3, as DNA: TGCAGCGCCAAGTCAGGGGGAGCGATCTACGAGCAGTACTTC.

The chain recombines TRBV5-6 with TRBJ2-5; 10 bases are shared with TRBD2. V lost 1 base and J lost 2; bases outside the gene matches: 5. Germline V gene sequence: CDR1 SGHDT, CDR2 YYEEEE. The CDR3 totals 16 residues. CDR3 DNA: TGTGCCAGCAGCTTGAGGGCTAGCGGGAGACAAGAGACCCAGTACTTC. It codes for CASSLRASGRQETQYF.

This clonotype was detected ten times or more. V gene TRBV7-2 combines with J gene TRBJ2-3; the D is unclear. CDR3 length: 17 amino acids. Trimming left V 0 bases short and J 1 base short, with 14 bases between. CDR1 is SGHTA and CDR2 is FQGNSA in the germline V gene. The CDR3 region is CASSLAGTSRRTDTQYF. The CDR3, as DNA: TGTGCCAGCAGCTTAGCGGGTACGTCTAGGCGCACAGATACGCAGTATTTT.

This clonotype was detected many times. The chain couples TRBV20-1 to TRBJ1-2; TRBD1 matches at 7 bases. The junction had 6 bases not matched to a gene; V was cut back by 5 bases and J by 6 bases. Per germline, CDR1 DFQATT and CDR2 SNEGSKA (reference sequence). The CDR3 sequence is 12 residues long. Here the CDR3 DNA reads TGCAGTGCTCGTGGACAGGTTAATGGCTACACCTTC. Translated: CSARGQVNGYTF.

The sample holds many counts of this clonotype. The V gene is TRBV12-3 or TRBV12-4, the J gene TRBJ1-4; D is possibly TRBD1 (6 bases). Trimming shortened V by 7 bases and J by 5 bases, and 17 bases separated the two germline ends. There are 15 residues in the CDR3. The CDR3: CASTSGQTRNEKLFF. As DNA, the CDR3 is TGTGCCAGCACCTCAGGACAGACCCGAAATGAAAAACTGTTTTTT.